The sequence of this TCR beta chain was determined in a study of blood T cells in healthy people across ages. Whole-study context: Through template switching, about one barcoded beta molecule was captured per two T cells, as measured in model experiments.

Whole-study findings and limits: In older individuals, TCR beta diversity per million T cells was lower, falling roughly linearly with age. Because donor CMV status was unknown, expanded clonotype changes were possibly confounded.

This clonotype was seen a few times. Its antigen is unknown. A second about 7 to 12 cycle PCR used barcoded and J-beta primers. MiXCR, run by TCRdb on the 5' RACE reads, gives a single entry per CDR3 protein. The sample carries about 1.8 million distinct CDR3 sequences, 49% recorded once. The sample providers were healthy Caucasian people from Russia, aged about 6 to 100. The sequenced material came from blood. The clonotype was recovered from a woman aged 40 to 49 in good health.

CDR3 coding DNA: TGTGCCAGCAGCCCCAAGCCAAAATACCAAGAGACCCAGTACTTC. Amino acid sequence: CASSPKPKYQETQYF. The chain carries TRBV7-2 and TRBJ2-5; D gene unclear. Germline V lookup: CDR1 SGHTA, CDR2 FQGNSA. Trimming removed 5 bases from V and 0 bases from J, with 13 bases in between. The CDR3 contains 15 residues. The whole variable domain, remainder taken from reference TRBV7-2 and TRBJ2-5, is GAGVSQSPSNKVTEKGKDVELRCDPISGHTALYWYRQSLGQGLEFLIYFQGNSAPDKSGLPSDRFSAERTGGSVSTLTIQRTQQEDSAVYLCASSPKPKYQETQYFGPGTRLLVL.